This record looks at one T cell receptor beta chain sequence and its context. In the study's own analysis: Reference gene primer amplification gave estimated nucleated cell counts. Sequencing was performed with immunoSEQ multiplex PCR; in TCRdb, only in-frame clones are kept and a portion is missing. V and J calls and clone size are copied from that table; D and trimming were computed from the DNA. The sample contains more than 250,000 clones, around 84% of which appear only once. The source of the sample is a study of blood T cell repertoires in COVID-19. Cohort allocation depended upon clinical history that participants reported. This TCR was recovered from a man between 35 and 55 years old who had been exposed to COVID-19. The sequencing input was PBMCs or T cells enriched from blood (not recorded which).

CDR3 in amino acids: CASSPLGRGEAFF. In DNA, the CDR3 is TGTGCCAGCAGCCCTCTAGGGCGGGGTGAAGCTTTCTTT. This rearrangement joins TRBV27 to TRBJ1-1; D unclear. CDR1 and CDR2 (germline): MNHEY, SMNVEV (reference sequence). V lost 6 bases and J 7 bases, leaving 15 bases between the germline ends. There are 13 residues in the CDR3.